Listed below are T cell receptor beta chains from one sample, sequenced in a study of blood T cell dynamics during melanoma immunotherapy. Profiling relied on immunoSEQ multiplex PCR, and the TCRdb table lists in-frame clones only, not all of them. The repertoire has more than 10,000 clones, 80% of them found once; the top ten carry around 24%. This specimen was blood, taken from a patient treated with checkpoint blockade. These TCRs come from a human donor with melanoma. Each CDR3 is given with its conserved first and last residue. A D gene is named only where the DNA matches it firmly. For some rows the clone size is stated as once, few or many, or as a class when expanded; others skip it.

size | J | D | V | DNA | CDR3
. | TRBJ1-2 | TRBD1 | TRBV19 | TGTGCCAGTAGTAGGGGACAGGGAAATGGCTACACCTTC | CASSRGQGNGYTF
. | TRBJ1-1 | . | TRBV4-1 | TGCGCCAGCAGCCGAGTTCAAAGGAACACTGAAGCTTTCTTT | CASSRVQRNTEAFF
. | TRBJ2-2 | TRBD2 | TRBV6-1 | TGTGCCAGCTCCAGCGGGGGGGCCGGCGGGGAGCTGTTTTTT | CASSSGGAGGELFF
. | TRBJ1-1 | TRBD1 | TRBV2 | TGTGCCAGCGGGGACAGGGCGAACACTGAAGCTTTCTTT | CASGDRANTEAFF
. | TRBJ2-2 | . | TRBV5-1 | TGCGCCAGCAGCTTGGGCAGGAGGGGGCTCACCGGGGAGCTGTTTTTT | CASSLGRRGLTGELFF
medium-sized | TRBJ1-1 | . | TRBV6-1 | TGTGCCAGCAGTGGACAGGAATTAATTATGAACACTGAAGCTTTCTTT | CASSGQELIMNTEAFF
. | TRBJ1-3 | TRBD1 | TRBV6-1 | TGTGCCAGCAGTGCAACAGGGGTAATCGGAAACACCATATATTTT | CASSATGVIGNTIYF
. | TRBJ2-7 | . | TRBV27 | TGTGCCAGCAGTTCCGCCGGGACTCCCCGTCGGGAGCAGTACTTC | CASSSAGTPRREQYF
. | TRBJ1-6 | . | TRBV11-1 | TGTGCCAGCAGGCCTCAGGGTCAGGGATCACCCCTCCACTTT | CASRPQGQGSPLHF
. | TRBJ2-5 | TRBD1 | TRBV7-9 | TGTGCCAGCAGCCGGAACCGGGACAGGTTTCAAGAGACCCAGTACTTC | CASSRNRDRFQETQYF
. | TRBJ2-1 | . | TRBV19 | TGTGCCAGTAGTTCTCCTCGTATCCGGGGGCATGAGCAGTTCTTC | CASSSPRIRGHEQFF
. | TRBJ2-2 | . | TRBV6-5 | TGTGCCAGCCTAGGGACTTTGAACACCGGGGAGCTGTTTTTT | CASLGTLNTGELFF
once | TRBJ1-1 | . | TRBV7-3 | TGTGCCAGCAGCTTAAATAGGGCAGGGCCTAACACTGAAGCTTTCTTT | CASSLNRAGPNTEAFF
. | TRBJ2-2 | . | TRBV9 | TGTGCCAGCAGCGTTAGCAGCACGAACACCGGGGAGCTGTTTTTT | CASSVSSTNTGELFF
medium-sized | TRBJ1-1 | TRBD1 | TRBV4-2 | TGTGCCAGCAGCCAAGTGACAGGGGGTAGCGAAGCTTTCTTT | CASSQVTGGSEAFF
. | TRBJ1-4 | . | TRBV6-1 | TGTGCCAGCAGTCATCTGAGTTTTAATGAAAAACTGTTTTTT | CASSHLSFNEKLFF
. | TRBJ1-3 | . | TRBV2 | TGTGCCAGCAGTGCTGACCCCGTCTCTGGAAACACCATATATTTT | CASSADPVSGNTIYF
once | TRBJ1-1 | TRBD1 | TRBV27 | TGTGCCAGCAGTTTACACAGGGGGAGTTTGGCTTTCTTT | CASSLHRGSLAFF
. | TRBJ2-2 | . | TRBV7-8 | TGTGCCAGCAGCGGGGTGGGGGAGCTGTTTTTT | CASSGVGELFF
. | TRBJ1-1 | TRBD1 | TRBV29-1 | TGCAGCGTGGGACAGGGGGATTTGGGAGAAGCTTTCTTT | CSVGQGDLGEAFF
few | TRBJ1-1 | . | TRBV18 | TGTGCCAGCTCACCATTGACATCTCGTAGCACTGAAGCTTTCTTT | CASSPLTSRSTEAFF
. | TRBJ2-2 | . | TRBV5-5 | TGCGCCAGCAGCGAAGTCCCCGGGCCCTCGACCGGGGAGCTGTTTTTT | CASSEVPGPSTGELFF
. | TRBJ2-2 | TRBD2 | TRBV6-1 | TGTGCCAGCAGGAGCGGGGGAGAGAACACCGGGGAGCTGTTTTTT | CASRSGGENTGELFF
. | TRBJ2-3 | . | TRBV19 | TGTGCCAGTAGTATGGGGCAGCCCACAGATACGCAGTATTTT | CASSMGQPTDTQYF
. | TRBJ2-2 | TRBD2 | TRBV11-2 | TGTGCCAGCAGCACGGGGGGGCCGGGGACCGGGGAGCTGTTTTTT | CASSTGGPGTGELFF
. | TRBJ2-1 | . | TRBV6-5 | TGTGCCAGCAGCAGGACTGACAATGAGCAGTTCTTC | CASSRTDNEQFF
. | TRBJ2-2 | TRBD2 | TRBV6-1 | TGTGCCAGCAAGAAAGCGGGGGCGAACACCGGGGAGCTGTTTTTT | CASKKAGANTGELFF
. | TRBJ2-7 | TRBD1 | TRBV14 | TGTGCCAGCAGCCAAGTACCGGGACAGGGGGCCACCCACTACTCCTACGAGCAGTACTTC | CASSQVPGQGATHYSYEQYF
. | TRBJ2-2 | . | TRBV5-1 | TGCGCCAGCAGCCTCCAACCGGGGGGACAAGGCACCGGGGAGCTGTTTTTT | CASSLQPGGQGTGELFF
. | TRBJ2-7 | . | TRBV19 | TGTGCCAGTAGTTGGCGGACCTCCTACGAGCAGTACTTC | CASSWRTSYEQYF
. | TRBJ1-4 | . | TRBV6-1 | TGTGCCAGCAGTGGGGTTTTGGGAGTCGGGGAAAAACTGTTTTTT | CASSGVLGVGEKLFF
. | TRBJ2-3 | . | TRBV6-5 | TGTGCCAGCAGGGGGCCGGGCAGGGCAGATACGCAGTATTTT | CASRGPGRADTQYF
. | TRBJ1-6 | . | TRBV5-4 | TGTGCCAGCAGCCGGGACACGAATTCACCCCTCCACTTT | CASSRDTNSPLHF
few | TRBJ2-7 | TRBD1 | TRBV30 | TGTGCCTGGAGGGGGACAGGGGGTCGGTACGAGCAGTACTTC | CAWRGTGGRYEQYF